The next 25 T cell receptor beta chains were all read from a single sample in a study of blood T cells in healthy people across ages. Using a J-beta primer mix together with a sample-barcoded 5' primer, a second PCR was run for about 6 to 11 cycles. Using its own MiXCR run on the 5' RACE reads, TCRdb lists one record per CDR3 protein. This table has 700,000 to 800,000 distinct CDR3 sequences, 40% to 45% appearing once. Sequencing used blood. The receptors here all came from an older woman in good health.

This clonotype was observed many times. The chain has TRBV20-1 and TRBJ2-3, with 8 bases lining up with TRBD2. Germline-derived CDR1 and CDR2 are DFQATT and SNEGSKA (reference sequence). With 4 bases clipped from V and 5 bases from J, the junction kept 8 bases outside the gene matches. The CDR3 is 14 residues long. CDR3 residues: CSATRSGGKDTQYF. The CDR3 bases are TGCAGTGCTACCAGAAGCGGGGGAAAAGATACGCAGTATTTT.

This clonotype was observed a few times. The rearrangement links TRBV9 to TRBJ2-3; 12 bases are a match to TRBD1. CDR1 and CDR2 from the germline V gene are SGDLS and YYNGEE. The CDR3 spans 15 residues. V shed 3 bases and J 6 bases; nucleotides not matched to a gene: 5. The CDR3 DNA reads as TGTGCCAGCAGCGGCCGGGACAGGGGGCTCGATACGCAGTATTTT. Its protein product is CASSGRDRGLDTQYF.

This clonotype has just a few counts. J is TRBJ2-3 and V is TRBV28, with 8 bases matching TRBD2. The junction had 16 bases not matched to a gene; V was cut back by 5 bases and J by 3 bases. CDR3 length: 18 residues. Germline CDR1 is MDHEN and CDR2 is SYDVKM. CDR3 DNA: TGTGCCAGCAGTCCCATAGGAGGCCCCCGCGGGAGGACAGATACGCAGTATTTT. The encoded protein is CASSPIGGPRGRTDTQYF.

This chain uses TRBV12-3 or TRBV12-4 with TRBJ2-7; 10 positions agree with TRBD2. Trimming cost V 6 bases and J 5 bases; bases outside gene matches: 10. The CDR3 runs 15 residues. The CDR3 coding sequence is TGTGCCAGCAGCAAGAGGAGCGGGGGGGTCGACGAGCAGTACTTC. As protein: CASSKRSGGVDEQYF.

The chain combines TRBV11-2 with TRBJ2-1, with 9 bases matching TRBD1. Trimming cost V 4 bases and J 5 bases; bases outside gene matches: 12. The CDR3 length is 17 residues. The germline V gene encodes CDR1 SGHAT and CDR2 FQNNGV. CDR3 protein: CASSSPEGWDRDNEQFF. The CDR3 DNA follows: TGTGCCAGCAGCTCACCCGAGGGGTGGGACAGGGACAATGAGCAGTTCTTC.

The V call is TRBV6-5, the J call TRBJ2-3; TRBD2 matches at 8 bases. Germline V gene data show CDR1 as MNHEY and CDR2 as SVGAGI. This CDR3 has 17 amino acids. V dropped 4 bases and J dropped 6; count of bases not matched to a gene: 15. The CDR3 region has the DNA TGTGCCAGCAGTTCCCAATATATACTAGCGGCGCGGGATACGCAGTATTTT. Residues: CASSSQYILAARDTQYF.

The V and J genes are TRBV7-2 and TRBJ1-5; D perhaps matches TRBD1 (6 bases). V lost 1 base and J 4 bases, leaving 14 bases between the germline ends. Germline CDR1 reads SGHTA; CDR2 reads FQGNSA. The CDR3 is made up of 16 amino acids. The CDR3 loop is CASSLEVRGWNQPQHF. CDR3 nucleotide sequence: TGTGCCAGCAGCTTAGAAGTGAGGGGGTGGAATCAGCCCCAGCATTTT.

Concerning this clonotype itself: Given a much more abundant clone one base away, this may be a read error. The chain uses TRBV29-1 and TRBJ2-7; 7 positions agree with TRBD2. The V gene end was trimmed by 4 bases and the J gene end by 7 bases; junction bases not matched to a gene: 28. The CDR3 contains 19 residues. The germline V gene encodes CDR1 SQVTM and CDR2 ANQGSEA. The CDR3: CSVGGEGMGITSSYNEQYF. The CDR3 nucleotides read TGCAGCGTTGGAGGGGAGGGAATGGGAATAACAAGCTCCTACAATGAGCAGTACTTC.

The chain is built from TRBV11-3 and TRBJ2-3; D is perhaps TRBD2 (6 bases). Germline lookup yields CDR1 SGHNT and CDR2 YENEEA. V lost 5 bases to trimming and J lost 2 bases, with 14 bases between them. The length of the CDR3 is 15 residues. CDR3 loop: CASSEWDSHTDTQYF. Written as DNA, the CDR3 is TGTGCCAGCAGCGAATGGGACTCCCACACAGATACGCAGTATTTT.

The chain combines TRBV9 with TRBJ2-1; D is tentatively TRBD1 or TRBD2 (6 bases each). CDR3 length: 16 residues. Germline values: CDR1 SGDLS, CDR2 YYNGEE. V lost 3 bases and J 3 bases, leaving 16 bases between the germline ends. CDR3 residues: CASSGIGGGYYNEQFF. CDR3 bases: TGTGCCAGCAGCGGTATCGGAGGGGGGTACTACAATGAGCAGTTCTTC.

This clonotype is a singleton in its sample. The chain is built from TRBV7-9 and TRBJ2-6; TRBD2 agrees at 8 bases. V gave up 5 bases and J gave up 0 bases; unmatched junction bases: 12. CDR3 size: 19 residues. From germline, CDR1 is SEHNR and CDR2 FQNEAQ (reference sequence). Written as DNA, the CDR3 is TGTGCCAGCAGCATTACAGCGGGGGTGGCCTTCTCTGGGGCCAACGTCCTGACTTTC. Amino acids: CASSITAGVAFSGANVLTF.

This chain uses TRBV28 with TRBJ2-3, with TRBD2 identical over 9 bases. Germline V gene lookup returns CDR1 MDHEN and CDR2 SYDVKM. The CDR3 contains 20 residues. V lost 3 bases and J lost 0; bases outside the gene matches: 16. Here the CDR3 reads CASSLGEREELAPSTDTQYF. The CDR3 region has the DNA TGTGCCAGCAGTTTGGGAGAGCGGGAGGAACTCGCACCTAGCACAGATACGCAGTATTTT. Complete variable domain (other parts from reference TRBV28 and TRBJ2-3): DVKVTQSSRYLVKRTGEKVFLECVQDMDHENMFWYRQDPGLGLRLIYFSYDVKMKEKGDIPEGYSVSREKKERFSLILESASTNQTSMYLCASSLGEREELAPSTDTQYFGPGTRLTVL.

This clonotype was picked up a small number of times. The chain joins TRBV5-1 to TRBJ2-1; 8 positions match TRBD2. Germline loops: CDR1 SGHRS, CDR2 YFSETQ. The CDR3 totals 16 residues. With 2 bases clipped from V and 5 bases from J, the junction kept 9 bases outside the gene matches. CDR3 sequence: CASSFRSGSPHNEQFF. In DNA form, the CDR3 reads TGCGCCAGCAGCTTTCGGAGCGGGAGTCCTCACAATGAGCAGTTCTTC.

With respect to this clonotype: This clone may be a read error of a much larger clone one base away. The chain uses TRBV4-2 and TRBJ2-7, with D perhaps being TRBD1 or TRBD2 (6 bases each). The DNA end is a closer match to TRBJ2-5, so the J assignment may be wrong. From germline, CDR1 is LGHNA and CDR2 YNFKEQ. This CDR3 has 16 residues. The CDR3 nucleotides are TGTGCCAGCAACCGGGGGCCGGGTAGCGAGTATGAGACCCAGTACTTC. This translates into CASNRGPGSEYETQYF.

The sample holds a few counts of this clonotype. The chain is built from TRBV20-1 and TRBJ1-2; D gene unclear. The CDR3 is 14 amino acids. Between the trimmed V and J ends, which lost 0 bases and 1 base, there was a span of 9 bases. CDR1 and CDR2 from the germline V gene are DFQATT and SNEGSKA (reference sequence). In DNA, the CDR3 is TGCAGTGCTAGAGATCTTACGGTTAACTATGGCTACACCTTC. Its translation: CSARDLTVNYGYTF.

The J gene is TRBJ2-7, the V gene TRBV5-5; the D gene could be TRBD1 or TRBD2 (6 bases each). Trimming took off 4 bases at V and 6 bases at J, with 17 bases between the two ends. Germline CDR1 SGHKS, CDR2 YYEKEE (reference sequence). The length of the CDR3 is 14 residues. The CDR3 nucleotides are TGTGCCAGCAGCGTGGAGGGGGGCGCGATCGAGCAGTACTTC. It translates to CASSVEGGAIEQYF.

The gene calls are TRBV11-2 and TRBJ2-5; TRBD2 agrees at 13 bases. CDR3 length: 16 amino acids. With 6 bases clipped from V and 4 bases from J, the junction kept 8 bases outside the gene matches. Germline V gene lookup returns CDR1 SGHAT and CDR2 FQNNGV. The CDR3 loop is CASRTSGGHYPETQYF. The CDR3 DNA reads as TGTGCCAGCAGGACTAGCGGGGGGCACTATCCAGAGACCCAGTACTTC.

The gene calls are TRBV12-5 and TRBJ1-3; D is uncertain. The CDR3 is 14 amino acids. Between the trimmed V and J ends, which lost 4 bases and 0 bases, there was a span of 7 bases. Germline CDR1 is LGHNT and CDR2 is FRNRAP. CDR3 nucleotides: TGTGCTAGTGGTTCGGTCAGCTCTGGAAACACCATATATTTT. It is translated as CASGSVSSGNTIYF.

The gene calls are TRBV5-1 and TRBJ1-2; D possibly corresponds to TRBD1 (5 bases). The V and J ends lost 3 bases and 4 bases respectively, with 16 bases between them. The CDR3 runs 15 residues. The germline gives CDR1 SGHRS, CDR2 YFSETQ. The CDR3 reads CASSWEAGMGYGYTF. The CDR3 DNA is TGCGCCAGCAGCTGGGAGGCAGGGATGGGCTATGGCTACACCTTC.

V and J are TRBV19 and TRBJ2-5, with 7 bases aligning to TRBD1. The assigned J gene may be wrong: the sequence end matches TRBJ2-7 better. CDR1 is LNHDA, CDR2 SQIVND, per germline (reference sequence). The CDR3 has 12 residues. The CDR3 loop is CASSGQVDEQYF. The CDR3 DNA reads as TGTGCCAGTAGTGGACAGGTTGACGAGCAGTACTTC.

DNA of the CDR3: TGTGCCAGCAGGCCAGGACTAGCGGTCGACAATGAGCAGTTCTTC. Encoded protein: CASRPGLAVDNEQFF. V is TRBV6-2 or TRBV6-3 and J is TRBJ2-1; 10 bases fit TRBD2. With 6 bases clipped from V and 5 bases from J, the junction kept 7 bases outside the gene matches. The CDR3 is 15 amino acids. Germline values: CDR1 MNHEY, CDR2 SVGEGT.

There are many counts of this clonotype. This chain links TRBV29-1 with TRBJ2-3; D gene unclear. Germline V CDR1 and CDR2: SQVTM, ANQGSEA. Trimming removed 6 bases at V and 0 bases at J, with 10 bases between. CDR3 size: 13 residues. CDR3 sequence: CSVYRPSTDTQYF. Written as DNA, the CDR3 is TGCAGCGTCTATCGACCCAGCACAGATACGCAGTATTTT.

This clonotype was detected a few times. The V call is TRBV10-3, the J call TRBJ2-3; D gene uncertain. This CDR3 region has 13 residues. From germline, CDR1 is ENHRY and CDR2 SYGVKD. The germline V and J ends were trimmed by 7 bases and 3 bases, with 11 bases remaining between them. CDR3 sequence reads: CAIKLDQTDTQYF. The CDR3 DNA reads TGTGCCATCAAACTGGACCAGACAGATACGCAGTATTTT.

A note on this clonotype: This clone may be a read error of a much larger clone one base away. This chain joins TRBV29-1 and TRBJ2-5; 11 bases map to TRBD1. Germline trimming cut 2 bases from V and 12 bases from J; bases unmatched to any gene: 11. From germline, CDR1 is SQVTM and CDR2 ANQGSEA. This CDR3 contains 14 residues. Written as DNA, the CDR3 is TGCAGCGTTGAAAACCGGGACAGGGGGGGGTTTGAGTACTTC. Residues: CSVENRDRGGFEYF.

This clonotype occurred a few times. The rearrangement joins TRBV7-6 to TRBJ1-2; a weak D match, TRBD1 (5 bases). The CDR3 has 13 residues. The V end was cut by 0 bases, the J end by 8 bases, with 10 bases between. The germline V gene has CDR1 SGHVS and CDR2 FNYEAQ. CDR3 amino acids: CASSLAAGQGYTF. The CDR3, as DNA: TGTGCCAGCAGCTTAGCGGCGGGGCAGGGCTACACCTTC.